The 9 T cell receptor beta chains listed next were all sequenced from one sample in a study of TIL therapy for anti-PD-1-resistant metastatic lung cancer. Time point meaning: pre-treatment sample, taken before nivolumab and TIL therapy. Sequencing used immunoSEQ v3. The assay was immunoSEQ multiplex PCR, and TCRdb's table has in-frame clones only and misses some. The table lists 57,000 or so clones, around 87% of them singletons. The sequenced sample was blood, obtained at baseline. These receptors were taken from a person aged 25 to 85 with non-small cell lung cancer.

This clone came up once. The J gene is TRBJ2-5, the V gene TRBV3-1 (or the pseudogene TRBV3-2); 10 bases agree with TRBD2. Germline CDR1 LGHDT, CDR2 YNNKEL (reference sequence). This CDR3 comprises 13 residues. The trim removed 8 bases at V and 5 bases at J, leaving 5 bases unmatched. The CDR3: CASCSGRRETQYF. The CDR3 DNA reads TGTGCCAGCTGTAGCGGGAGGCGGGAGACCCAGTACTTC.

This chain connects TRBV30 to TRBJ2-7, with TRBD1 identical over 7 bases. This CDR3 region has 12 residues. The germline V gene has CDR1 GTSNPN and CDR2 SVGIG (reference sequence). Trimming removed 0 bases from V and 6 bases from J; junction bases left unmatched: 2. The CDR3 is CAWSVQGREQYF. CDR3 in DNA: TGTGCCTGGAGTGTACAGGGGCGCGAGCAGTACTTC.

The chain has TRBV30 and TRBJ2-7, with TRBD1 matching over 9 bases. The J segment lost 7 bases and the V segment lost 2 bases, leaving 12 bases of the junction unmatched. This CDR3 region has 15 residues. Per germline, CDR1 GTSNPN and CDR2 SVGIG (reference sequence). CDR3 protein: CAWSFGGTGTGEQYF. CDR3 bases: TGTGCCTGGAGTTTCGGTGGGACAGGGACGGGGGAGCAGTACTTC.

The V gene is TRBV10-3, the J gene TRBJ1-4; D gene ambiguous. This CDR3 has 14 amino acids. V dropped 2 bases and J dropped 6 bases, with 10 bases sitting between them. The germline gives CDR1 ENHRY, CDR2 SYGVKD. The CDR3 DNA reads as TGTGCCATCAGTGAGGAGAGGTCCCATGAAAAACTGTTTTTT. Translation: CAISEERSHEKLFF.

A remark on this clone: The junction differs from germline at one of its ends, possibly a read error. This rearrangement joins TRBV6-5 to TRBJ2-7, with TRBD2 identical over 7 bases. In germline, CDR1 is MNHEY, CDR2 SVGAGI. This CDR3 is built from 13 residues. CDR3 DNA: TGTGCCAGCAGGAGCGGGGATTCTTACGGGCAGTACTTC. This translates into CASRSGDSYGQYF.

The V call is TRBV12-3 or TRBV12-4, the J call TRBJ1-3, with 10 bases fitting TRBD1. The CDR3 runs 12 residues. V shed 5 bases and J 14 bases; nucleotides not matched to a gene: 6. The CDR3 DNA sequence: TGTGCCAGCAGTGATACCGGGACAGGGGTATATTTT. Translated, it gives CASSDTGTGVYF.

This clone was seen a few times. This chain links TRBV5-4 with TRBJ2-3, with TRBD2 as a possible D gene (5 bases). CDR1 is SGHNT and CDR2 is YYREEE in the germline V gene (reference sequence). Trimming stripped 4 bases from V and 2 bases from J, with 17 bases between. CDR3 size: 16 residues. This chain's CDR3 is CASSPGGPGNTDTQYF. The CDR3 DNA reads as TGTGCCAGCAGCCCCGGAGGTCCCGGTAACACAGATACGCAGTATTTT.

CDR3: CASSGTGMKDEQFF. The CDR3 region has the DNA TGCGCCAGCAGCGGGACAGGGATGAAGGATGAGCAGTTCTTC. This chain connects TRBV5-1 to TRBJ2-1; 9 bases are shared with TRBD1. CDR1 SGHRS and CDR2 YFSETQ come from the germline V gene. The trim removed 4 bases at V and 8 bases at J, leaving 7 bases unmatched. The CDR3 runs to 14 residues.

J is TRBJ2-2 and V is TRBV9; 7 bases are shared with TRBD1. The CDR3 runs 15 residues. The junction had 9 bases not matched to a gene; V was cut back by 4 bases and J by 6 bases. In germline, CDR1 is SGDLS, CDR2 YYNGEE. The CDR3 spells CASSPRQGGAGELFF. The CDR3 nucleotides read TGTGCCAGCAGCCCAAGACAGGGTGGGGCCGGGGAGCTGTTTTTT.